This TCR beta chain was observed in a study of T cell repertoires in cytomegalovirus infection. Study as a whole: In the study, CMV epitopes included recently identified HLA-C-restricted and well-studied HLA-B-restricted ones. CMV infection and matching HLA type were both indicated by public TCR beta signatures. Study conclusions and caveats: Summed frequency of public TCR beta families distinguished CMV carriers with the relevant HLA. It was HLA-C-restricted CMV-specific TCR beta clonotypes that dominated the response ex vivo.

TCRdb analysed the reads with MiXCR anew, one entry per CDR3 protein. The sample has a few hundred thousand distinct CDR3 sequences, about 44% seen once. CDR1 and CDR2 (germline): SGHRS, YFSETQ. The CDR3 spans 14 residues. V was trimmed by 1 base and J by 0 bases, leaving 7 bases between them. Of note for this clonotype: Its antigen is unknown.

The sample in question was cultured PBMCs, obtained from culture after CMV antigen stimulation. The chain employs TRBV5-1 and TRBJ1-1; D is uncertain. This receptor was taken from a human donor in good health (CMV status not recorded). Some clones in this sample may be carry-over from other donors' samples. Here the CDR3 reads CASSLTDLNTEAFF. CDR3 DNA: TGCGCCAGCAGCTTGACGGACCTGAACACTGAAGCTTTCTTT. The full variable domain, with the rest looked up from reference TRBV5-1 and TRBJ1-1, is KAGVTQTPRYLIKTRGQQVTLSCSPISGHRSVSWYQQTPGQGLQFLFEYFSETQRNKGNFPGRFSGRQFSNSRSEMNVSTLELGDSALYLCASSLTDLNTEAFFGQGTRLTVV.